One and the same sample provided the 26 T cell receptor beta chains below, sequenced in a study of T cell responses to AZD1222 COVID-19 vaccine. Some clones are missing from TCRdb's copy, which holds only in-frame ones; the method was immunoSEQ multiplex PCR. This table holds over 70,000 clones, approximately 92% found once. The source material was peripheral blood, sampled 28 days after the second AZD1222 dose. These receptor sequences come from an adult who received the AZD1222 COVID-19 vaccine.

CDR3 sequence: CASSKGSGAGQFF. CDR3 in DNA: TGTGCCAGCAGCAAAGGTTCCGGGGCAGGGCAGTTCTTC. The chain couples TRBV21-1 to TRBJ2-1. TRBV21-1 is given as a pseudogene. The CDR3 sequence is 13 residues long.

The rearrangement joins TRBV11-3 to TRBJ1-1, with D possibly being TRBD1 (5 bases). The V end was cut by 4 bases, the J end by 0 bases, with 12 bases between. The CDR3 is made up of 15 amino acids. Germline loops: CDR1 SGHNT, CDR2 YENEEA. CDR3 nucleotide sequence: TGTGCCAGCAGCTCACACAGGCGATTGAACACTGAAGCTTTCTTT. Translating gives CASSSHRRLNTEAFF.

The chain recombines TRBV2 with TRBJ2-2; D remains unclear. The CDR3 runs to 14 residues. Germline V gene data show CDR1 as SNHLY and CDR2 as FYNNEI. Trimming pared 4 bases from V and 5 bases from J, leaving 11 bases between. This CDR3 is CASSVAWRTGELFF. In nucleotides, the CDR3 is TGTGCCAGCAGTGTGGCCTGGCGTACCGGGGAGCTGTTTTTT.

In its sample, this clone was seen once. This chain joins TRBV6-5 and TRBJ2-3; D is uncertain. Germline values: CDR1 MNHEY, CDR2 SVGAGI. V was shortened by 4 bases and J by 7 bases, with 6 bases between the two germline ends. The CDR3 runs to 11 residues. The CDR3 is CASSSGHTQYF. The CDR3 bases are TGTGCCAGCAGTTCCGGGCATACGCAGTATTTT.

This chain uses TRBV30 with TRBJ1-6, with D uncertain. There are 13 residues in the CDR3. Trimming stripped 1 base from V and 10 bases from J, with 11 bases between. Germline-derived CDR1 and CDR2 are GTSNPN and SVGIG (reference sequence). The CDR3, as DNA: TGTGCCTGGAGTGCTTCAAGTGGGTCACCCCTCCACTTT. Encoded protein: CAWSASSGSPLHF.

V and J are TRBV7-8 and TRBJ1-5; perhaps TRBD1 as D (6 bases). Germline CDR1 and CDR2: SGHVS and FQNEAQ. The CDR3 sequence is 15 residues long. V lost 5 bases, J lost 6 bases, and 17 bases lay in between. The CDR3 reads CASSPRRGGFQPQHF. CDR3 DNA: TGTGCCAGCAGCCCTAGGAGGGGGGGCTTTCAGCCCCAGCATTTT.

The genes are TRBV2 and TRBJ1-1; tentatively, D is TRBD1 (6 bases). Germline V lookup: CDR1 SNHLY, CDR2 FYNNEI. This CDR3 spans 15 amino acids. Trimming left V 8 bases short and J 7 bases short, with 23 bases between. The CDR3 DNA sequence: TGTGCCAGCCGCGTTATCGGGACACCCAGGATTGAAGCTTTCTTT. Translated: CASRVIGTPRIEAFF.

The rearrangement joins TRBV30 to TRBJ1-2, with D possibly matching TRBD1 (5 bases). The CDR3 consists of 16 residues. Germline CDR1 reads GTSNPN; CDR2 reads SVGIG (reference sequence). Deletions cut 4 bases from V and 0 bases from J, with 18 bases between. In nucleotides, the CDR3 is TGTGCCTGGACCCCCGGGGGGATCCGAGCTAACTATGGCTACACCTTC. Amino acids: CAWTPGGIRANYGYTF.

The gene calls are TRBV6-5 and TRBJ1-1, with D unclear. Between the trimmed V and J ends, which lost 0 bases and 8 bases, there was a span of 10 bases. This CDR3 comprises 13 residues. CDR1 and CDR2 from the germline V gene are MNHEY and SVGAGI. Written as DNA, the CDR3 is TGTGCCAGCAGTTACTCTATGGTTAAGGAAGCTTTCTTT. Translation gives CASSYSMVKEAFF.

This clone showed up just once. The chain links TRBV6-2 or TRBV6-3 to TRBJ1-5; D perhaps matches TRBD1 (6 bases). Trimming left V 2 bases short and J 3 bases short, with 11 bases between. Germline V gene sequence: CDR1 MNHEY, CDR2 SVGEGT. The length of the CDR3 is 15 residues. The CDR3 bases are TGTGCCAGCAGTTACCCGGGACAACTCAATCAGCCCCAGCATTTT. Translated, it gives CASSYPGQLNQPQHF.

This clone showed up just a few times. The V gene is TRBV7-2, the J gene TRBJ1-1; D is ambiguous. This CDR3 comprises 15 residues. Germline V gene lookup returns CDR1 SGHTA and CDR2 FQGNSA. V was clipped by 1 base and J by 3 bases, with 12 bases between them. In nucleotides, the CDR3 is TGTGCCAGCAGCTTAGTCGCGCGGGGAGACACTGAAGCTTTCTTT. Translating it yields CASSLVARGDTEAFF.

The CDR3 region is CASSQEWDQDPTTYEQYF. In nucleotides, the CDR3 is TGTGCCAGCAGCCAAGAATGGGATCAAGACCCAACGACCTACGAGCAGTACTTC. V is TRBV14 and J is TRBJ2-7; D uncertain. From germline, CDR1 is SGHDN and CDR2 FVKESK. The CDR3 is 18 residues long. The V and J ends lost 0 bases and 2 bases respectively, with 20 bases between them.

CDR3 residues: CASSQSKTGIGGYTF. DNA for the CDR3: TGTGCCAGCAGTCAATCCAAGACAGGCATCGGTGGCTACACCTTC. The chain is built from TRBV11-2 and TRBJ1-2, with D maybe TRBD1 (6 bases). Per germline, CDR1 SGHAT and CDR2 FQNNGV. CDR3 length: 15 residues. Trimming shortened V by 6 bases and J by 7 bases, and 21 bases separated the two germline ends.

The chain joins TRBV7-9 to TRBJ1-2; no clear D. This CDR3 is 13 amino acids long. V lost 0 bases and J 6 bases, leaving 8 bases between the germline ends. The germline V gene encodes CDR1 SEHNR and CDR2 FQNEAQ (reference sequence). The CDR3 protein is CASSLAEVDGYTF. The CDR3, as DNA: TGTGCCAGCAGCTTAGCGGAAGTAGATGGCTACACCTTC.

This clone turned up a few times. The chain joins TRBV24-1 to TRBJ2-5; the D gene is possibly TRBD2 (6 bases). CDR1 is KGHDR and CDR2 is SFDVKD in the germline V gene. Trimming removed 9 bases at V and 3 bases at J, with 16 bases between. The CDR3 length is 14 residues. The CDR3 bases are TGTGCCACCTGCTGTGGGGGGATTGAAGAGACCCAGTACTTC. Its translation: CATCCGGIEETQYF.

This sequence joins TRBV7-2 and TRBJ2-5; 11 bases agree with TRBD2. Germline CDR1 and CDR2: SGHTA and FQGNSA. J was trimmed by 2 bases and V by 1 base; bases with no gene match: 6. This CDR3 has 17 residues. The CDR3 DNA reads as TGTGCCAGCAGCTTAGGGCCCCCTAGCGGGGGGCAAGAGACCCAGTACTTC. Its protein product is CASSLGPPSGGQETQYF.

The chain combines TRBV11-3 with TRBJ2-3; D is ambiguous. The germline V gene has CDR1 SGHNT and CDR2 YENEEA. V lost 1 base and J lost 3, with 8 bases in between. This CDR3 comprises 14 residues. DNA of the CDR3: TGTGCCAGCAGCTTAGTATTGGGTACAGATACGCAGTATTTT. This translates into CASSLVLGTDTQYF.

The genes are TRBV11-2 and TRBJ1-5, with D perhaps matching TRBD1 (6 bases). Germline CDR1 reads SGHAT; CDR2 reads FQNNGV. Trimming pared 0 bases from V and 7 bases from J, leaving 10 bases between. There are 14 residues in the CDR3. Here the CDR3 reads CASSLDRGLQPQHF. The CDR3 coding sequence is TGTGCCAGCAGCTTAGACCGGGGGCTGCAGCCCCAGCATTTT.

The J gene is TRBJ2-5, the V gene TRBV25-1; D ambiguous. Per the germline V gene, CDR1 is MGHDK and CDR2 is SYGVNS. Trimming took off 6 bases at V and 1 base at J, with 9 bases between the two ends. The CDR3 length is 13 residues. In nucleotides, the CDR3 is TGTGCCAGCAGCAAGGTATTCCAAGAGACCCAGTACTTC. Translating it yields CASSKVFQETQYF.

The chain links TRBV5-1 to TRBJ1-1; 9 bases map to TRBD1. With 4 bases clipped from V and 1 base from J, the junction kept 5 bases outside the gene matches. Germline loops: CDR1 SGHRS, CDR2 YFSETQ. This CDR3 has 15 residues. DNA for the CDR3: TGCGCCAGCAGCCTTAGGACAGGGGAGAACACTGAAGCTTTCTTT. It translates to CASSLRTGENTEAFF.

The chain is built from TRBV7-9 and TRBJ1-1; D is ambiguous. Germline loops: CDR1 SEHNR, CDR2 FQNEAQ (reference sequence). The CDR3 is 13 residues long. Trimming took off 5 bases at V and 1 base at J, with 8 bases between the two ends. The CDR3 coding sequence is TGTGCCAGCAGCAGCATGGAGAACACTGAAGCTTTCTTT. Amino acid sequence: CASSSMENTEAFF.

This clone has just a few counts. The J gene is TRBJ1-1, the V gene TRBV12-3 or TRBV12-4; TRBD1 is a possible D gene (6 bases). Trimming removed 6 bases from V and 5 bases from J, with 13 bases in between. This CDR3 comprises 13 residues. CDR3 amino acids: CASRRGFQTEAFF. The CDR3 coding sequence is TGTGCCAGCAGGAGGGGGTTCCAAACTGAAGCTTTCTTT.

This chain links TRBV19 with TRBJ1-4; 8 nucleotides agree with TRBD1. CDR1 is LNHDA, CDR2 SQIVND, per germline (reference sequence). The ends lost 6 bases at V and 2 bases at J; junction bases unmatched: 2. The CDR3 contains 14 residues. The CDR3 protein is CASRRTGTNEKLFF. The CDR3 coding sequence is TGTGCCAGTAGGCGGACAGGGACTAATGAAAAACTGTTTTTT. The complete variable domain, with remaining parts taken from reference TRBV19 and TRBJ1-4, reads DGGITQSPKYLFRKEGQNVTLSCEQNLNHDAMYWYRQDPGQGLRLIYYSQIVNDFQKGDIAEGYSVSREKKESFPLTVTSAQKNPTAFYLCASRRTGTNEKLFFGSGTQLSVL.

The chain carries TRBV10-1 and TRBJ1-2; D not resolved. The CDR3 runs to 16 residues. The germline V gene encodes CDR1 WNHNN and CDR2 SYGVQD (reference sequence). V lost 3 bases, J lost 2 bases, and 16 bases lay in between. The CDR3 DNA sequence: TGCGCCAGCAGTGAACCTAGGGTGGACGGGAACTATGGCTACACCTTC. Translating gives CASSEPRVDGNYGYTF.

CDR3 coding DNA: TGTGCCAGCAGCTTAACAGGAGATGAGCAGTTCTTC. This translates into CASSLTGDEQFF. The chain joins TRBV7-3 to TRBJ2-1; D not resolved. Per the germline V gene, CDR1 is SGHTA and CDR2 is FQGTGA. V shed 0 bases and J shed 8 bases, with 5 bases lying between them. The CDR3 is made up of 12 amino acids.

The V gene is TRBV9, the J gene TRBJ2-5, with D possibly matching TRBD1 (6 bases). The CDR3 contains 13 residues. Germline V lookup: CDR1 SGDLS, CDR2 YYNGEE. Trimming left V 3 bases short and J 2 bases short, with 8 bases between. The CDR3 coding sequence is TGTGCCAGCAGCGGGGGGCCTCAAGAGACCCAGTACTTC. Translation gives CASSGGPQETQYF. The full variable domain, with the rest looked up from reference TRBV9 and TRBJ2-5, is DSGVTQTPKHLITATGQRVTLRCSPRSGDLSVYWYQQSLDQGLQFLIQYYNGEERAKGNILERFSAQQFPDLHSELNLSSLELGDSALYFCASSGGPQETQYFGPGTRLLVL.